The next 9 T cell receptor beta chains were all read from a single sample in a study of blood T cell repertoires in COVID-19. Generated by immunoSEQ multiplex PCR, the TCRdb table keeps only in-frame clones and is missing some. Of roughly 160,000 clones in the sample, about 88% were seen once. Sequenced: PBMCs or T cells enriched from blood (not recorded which). The source of these receptors is a woman aged 45 to 65 who had recovered from COVID-19.

The genes are TRBV7-9 and TRBJ2-5; D may be TRBD2 (5 bases). Between the trimmed V and J ends, which lost 0 bases and 5 bases, there was a span of 13 bases. CDR1 is SEHNR and CDR2 is FQNEAQ in the germline V gene (reference sequence). The CDR3 is made up of 15 amino acids. The CDR3 region has the DNA TGTGCCAGCAGCTTAGCCCCGGCTAGCCAGGAGACCCAGTACTTC. Its protein product is CASSLAPASQETQYF.

This chain uses TRBV19 with TRBJ1-1, with a tentative D call TRBD1 (6 bases). Trimming took 5 bases from V and 4 from J, leaving 14 bases between them. The CDR3 is 14 residues long. Germline-derived CDR1 and CDR2 are LNHDA and SQIVND (reference sequence). CDR3 sequence reads: CASSAHRVGTEAFF. CDR3 sequence (DNA): TGTGCCAGTAGTGCGCACAGGGTCGGCACTGAAGCTTTCTTT.

V gene TRBV27 combines with J gene TRBJ2-1; 10 positions agree with TRBD2. Losses at the gene ends were 4 bases for V and 10 bases for J; bases not matched to a gene: 7. Germline V gene data show CDR1 as MNHEY and CDR2 as SMNVEV (reference sequence). This CDR3 comprises 14 residues. CDR3 sequence reads: CASSSLAGVGEQFF. CDR3 nucleotide sequence: TGTGCCAGCAGTTCCCTAGCGGGAGTGGGGGAGCAGTTCTTC.

The gene calls are TRBV30 and TRBJ1-1, with D possibly TRBD1 on 6 matching bases. The CDR3 has 13 residues. The V gene lost 4 bases and the J gene lost 4 bases, with 13 bases spanning the gap. Looked up from germline, CDR1 is GTSNPN and CDR2 is SVGIG (reference sequence). CDR3 sequence (DNA): TGTGCCTGGACCCGGCCAGGGGTCACTGAAGCTTTCTTT. It translates to CAWTRPGVTEAFF.

The chain recombines TRBV30 with TRBJ2-1; 8 bases agree with TRBD2. Trimming at V came to 2 bases and at J to 2 bases, leaving 8 bases not matched to a gene. CDR1 is GTSNPN and CDR2 is SVGIG in the germline V gene (reference sequence). The CDR3 loop spans 16 amino acids. CDR3 coding DNA: TGTGCCTGGAGTCCCCTTACTAGCGGTGCCTACAATGAGCAGTTCTTC. As protein: CAWSPLTSGAYNEQFF.

The chain uses TRBV30 and TRBJ2-3; D ambiguous. V dropped 5 bases and J dropped 6 bases, with 9 bases sitting between them. Germline V gene sequence: CDR1 GTSNPN, CDR2 SVGIG (reference sequence). This CDR3 has 11 amino acids. In DNA, the CDR3 is TGTGCCTGGGCTATGGTGGATACGCAGTATTTT. This codes for CAWAMVDTQYF.

The chain links TRBV3-1 (or the pseudogene TRBV3-2) to TRBJ2-3; D call uncertain. V was pared by 1 base and J by 6 bases, with 14 bases between. Germline lookup yields CDR1 LGHDT and CDR2 YNNKEL (reference sequence). CDR3 size: 15 residues. This CDR3 is CASSQAVLSGDTQYF. DNA of the CDR3: TGTGCCAGCAGCCAAGCGGTCCTTTCCGGGGATACGCAGTATTTT.

V and J are TRBV12-3 or TRBV12-4 and TRBJ2-3; D is possibly TRBD1 (5 bases). The CDR3 contains 12 residues. The ends were cut back, 6 bases at V and 5 bases at J, with 9 bases in the middle. CDR3 nucleotides: TGTGCCAGCAGGGAAAGGGGAGATACGCAGTATTTT. The encoded protein is CASRERGDTQYF.

This sequence joins TRBV29-1 and TRBJ2-7; 14 bases match TRBD2. Unmatched junction bases numbered 8, after V lost 1 base and J lost 6 bases. Germline CDR1 reads SQVTM; CDR2 reads ANQGSEA. The CDR3 runs 16 residues. In nucleotides, the CDR3 is TGCAGCGTTGAAGTGTGGACTAGCGGGAGGAAAGGCGAGCAGTACTTC. Amino acid sequence: CSVEVWTSGRKGEQYF.